The entry below describes one T cell receptor beta chain. Its target antigen remains unknown. Per-nucleotide qualities are absent, and no much larger clonotype sits a single base away. The data stem from a study of tumor and adjacent non-tumor tissue in lung cancer (dated 2018 in TCRdb). Regarding the complete study: Patients with adenocarcinoma (approximately 12), squamous cell carcinoma (2) and small cell lung cancer (1) were included in the cohort. Among the approximately 15 patients, ages ranged from roughly 30 to 85 years, 10 were men and 5 were women, and disease was TNM stage I to III. A total of some 130,000,000 productive TCRbeta reads were generated by sequencing, corresponding to an average of around 4 million reads per sample. Using bulk TCRbeta repertoires from under 17 lung cancer patients, the study set lung tumor tissue side by side with matched distant non-tumor lung tissue. TCRbeta CDR3 sequencing was performed on a few dozen paired specimens, with one tumor sample and one normal lung sample collected per patient.

Libraries were made using multiplex PCR. The instrument was an Illumina HiSeq 2500. TCRbeta libraries were constructed through three rounds of nested PCR with primers (Table S4) according to protocols modified from ARM-PCR. Before sequencing, PCR products in the 200-500 bp range were cut out of the gel and cleaned up using the QIAquick gel extraction kit. In the authors' own workflow: Trimmomatic was used to clean the reads, FLASH merged the cleaned reads into complete CDR3 sequences, and MiTCR assigned the sequences to V(D)J germline segments. Clonal diversity was computed as the inverse Simpson's index with VDJtools. Productive reads were defined as in-frame sequences without a premature stop codon. The raw public reads went through TCRdb reprocessing: fastp at Q25, MiXCR clone calling, in-frame beta chains kept. Here each entry gathers all rows of one CDR3 protein and keeps the most common genes and DNA. TCRdb, not the authors, supplied the V and J calls. The sample has roughly 120,000 distinct CDR3 sequences on record, 75% of them singletons. The top ten hold 30% to 45% of the sample.

RNA was isolated from bulk, unsorted tissue, and RNA quality was assessed with a NanoDrop ND-1000 and an Agilent 2100. Donors were newly diagnosed lung cancer patients admitted for thoracic surgery in China between August and November 2014, without prior chemotherapy. The study excluded patients who had received radiotherapy or chemotherapy before or who had another cancer at the same time. Surgical tissue pieces of roughly 1-2 cm3 were preserved in RNAlater solution and stored at -80 °C until use. The germline V gene provides CDR1 SGHAT and CDR2 FQNNGV. V is clipped by 5 bases and J by 2 bases, and the sequence between their germline boundaries is 14 bases long. The CDR3 spans 15 residues, from the cysteine through the phenylalanine. The retained sequence is limited to the CDR3, 45 bases, with the frame set at the first base. The investigation overall reported the following: TCR diversity was significantly higher in younger patients, and greater tumor TCR diversity was associated with shorter overall survival and shorter disease-free survival. TCR diversity (inverse Simpson) was significantly higher in tumor than in normal lung tissue (roughly 430 vs 170, P = 0.0075, Mann-Whitney U test). Neither the sequencing platform nor unique molecular identifiers are named or mentioned anywhere in the methods. Only roughly 15 patients were in the cohort, and the authors stated that larger samples and more detailed clinical data are needed. The top 100 clones made up a significantly larger cumulative share of the repertoire in normal lung than in tumor tissue. Because peripheral blood was not sequenced, the blood TCRbeta repertoires of the lung cancer patients in the study went unexamined.

The sequence was collected from a woman aged 60-75 years with non-small cell lung cancer. The sequence is built from TRBV11-2 and TRBJ2-3; the D call is tentative, TRBD1 or TRBD2, as each matches 5 bases. Input material: lung tumor tissue. The CDR3 has the sequence CASSRIEGTTDTQYF. The DNA sequence follows: TGTGCCAGCAGCCGGATAGAGGGGACCACAGATACGCAGTATTTT.